Following are 17 T cell receptor beta chains from one sample sequenced in a study of OX40 agonist ivuxolimab in advanced cancers. Clones were sequenced by immunoSEQ multiplex PCR, and TCRdb holds only the in-frame ones, with some missing. The table has around 60,000 clones, 86% seen once. The source material was CD4+ or CD8+ T cells sorted from blood, sampled in a trial of the OX40 agonist ivuxolimab. These TCRs come from an adult with an advanced solid tumor such as melanoma, head and neck, liver or kidney cancer.

The gene calls are TRBV7-9 and TRBJ1-5; 7 bases agree with TRBD1. The CDR3 has 15 amino acids. Trimming at V came to 1 base and at J to 5 bases, leaving 5 bases not matched to a gene. From germline, CDR1 is SEHNR and CDR2 FQNEAQ (reference sequence). The CDR3, as DNA: TGTGCCAGCAGCTTAGTAGGGGGCATGGATCAGCCCCAGCATTTT. It encodes CASSLVGGMDQPQHF.

This sequence joins TRBV5-1 and TRBJ2-7; D is undetermined. V dropped 1 base and J dropped 2 bases, with 7 bases sitting between them. CDR3 size: 13 residues. Germline CDR1 SGHRS, CDR2 YFSETQ. As DNA, the CDR3 is TGCGCCAGCAGCTTGTGGGATACCTACGAGCAGTACTTC. It translates to CASSLWDTYEQYF.

The chain couples TRBV6-5 to TRBJ1-1, with D perhaps matching TRBD1 (6 bases). With 2 bases removed from V and 1 base from J, the gap between germline ends came to 14 bases. In germline, CDR1 is MNHEY, CDR2 SVGAGI. The CDR3 consists of 16 residues. Here the CDR3 reads CASSYVGALRNTEAFF. The CDR3 DNA reads TGTGCCAGCAGTTACGTGGGGGCCCTCCGGAACACTGAAGCTTTCTTT.

The chain uses TRBV30 and TRBJ1-3; no clear D. Trimming stripped 2 bases from V and 2 bases from J, with 10 bases between. This CDR3 spans 14 amino acids. Germline V gives CDR1 GTSNPN, CDR2 SVGIG (reference sequence). The CDR3 coding sequence is TGTGCCTGGAGTAGGCCCAGTACTGGAAACACCATATATTTT. Translated, it gives CAWSRPSTGNTIYF.

The V call is TRBV7-2, the J call TRBJ2-5, with unresolved D. Germline V lookup: CDR1 SGHTA, CDR2 FQGNSA. Trimming pared 4 bases from V and 5 bases from J, leaving 17 bases between. The CDR3 length is 15 residues. The CDR3 reads CASSSGRLTRETQYF. DNA of the CDR3: TGTGCCAGCAGCTCGGGCCGACTCACACGGGAGACCCAGTACTTC.

V and J are TRBV7-3 and TRBJ2-3, with 10 nucleotides matching TRBD1. Germline V lookup: CDR1 SGHTA, CDR2 FQGTGA. V lost 5 bases, J lost 5 bases, and 10 bases stayed unmatched. CDR3 length equals 16 residues. The CDR3 loop is CASSALGGQGGDTQYF. The DNA of the CDR3 is TGTGCCAGCAGCGCCCTAGGAGGACAGGGGGGAGATACGCAGTATTTT.

This clone was recorded only once. The chain uses TRBV5-4 and TRBJ1-2; 9 nucleotides align to TRBD1. Germline values: CDR1 SGHNT, CDR2 YYREEE (reference sequence). V lost 3 bases, J lost 8 bases, and 5 bases stayed unmatched. The CDR3 runs 13 residues. CDR3: CASSWGGQGGYTF. DNA for the CDR3: TGTGCCAGCAGCTGGGGGGGACAGGGAGGCTACACCTTC.

The CDR3 here is CASSTAPGRAETQYF. CDR3 nucleotide sequence: TGTGCCAGTAGTACCGCCCCCGGACGCGCAGAGACCCAGTACTTC. The chain couples TRBV19 to TRBJ2-5; D gene unclear. Germline V gives CDR1 LNHDA, CDR2 SQIVND (reference sequence). The length of the CDR3 is 15 residues. The V gene lost 4 bases and the J gene lost 4 bases, with 16 bases spanning the gap. The variable domain in full, with the rest retrieved from reference TRBV19 and TRBJ2-5, is DGGITQSPKYLFRKEGQNVTLSCEQNLNHDAMYWYRQDPGQGLRLIYYSQIVNDFQKGDIAEGYSVSREKKESFPLTVTSAQKNPTAFYLCASSTAPGRAETQYFGPGTRLLVL.

A few counts support this clone. The chain links TRBV5-1 to TRBJ2-7, with 10 bases aligning to TRBD1. CDR3 length: 15 amino acids. V shed 3 bases, J shed 3 bases, and the junction held 6 bases outside the gene matches. The germline gives CDR1 SGHRS, CDR2 YFSETQ. In DNA form, the CDR3 reads TGCGCCAGCAGCTCTTTTGGGACAGGGGTCTACGAGCAGTACTTC. Amino acids: CASSSFGTGVYEQYF.

The chain is built from TRBV10-3 and TRBJ2-1; 12 nucleotides agree with TRBD1. From germline, CDR1 is ENHRY and CDR2 SYGVKD. The CDR3 extends over 15 amino acids. The junction had 4 bases not matched to a gene; V was cut back by 3 bases and J by 7 bases. CDR3 coding DNA: TGTGCCATCAGTGAAGGGACAGGGGGCAGGAATGAGCAGTTCTTC. It specifies CAISEGTGGRNEQFF.

This clone has a single count. The chain joins TRBV5-1 to TRBJ1-5; D is undetermined. Germline V gives CDR1 SGHRS, CDR2 YFSETQ. The CDR3 totals 16 residues. Trimming left V 4 bases short and J 0 bases short, with 14 bases between. The CDR3, as DNA: TGCGCCAGCAGCCTCGGGTACGACAATAGCAATCAGCCCCAGCATTTT. This codes for CASSLGYDNSNQPQHF.

The V gene is TRBV7-2, the J gene TRBJ2-3; D tentatively reads TRBD1 or TRBD2 (6 bases each). Looked up from germline, CDR1 is SGHTA and CDR2 is FQGNSA. The CDR3 has 15 amino acids. With 5 bases removed from V and 0 bases from J, the gap between germline ends came to 12 bases. The CDR3 DNA sequence: TGTGCCAGCAGCCAGGGGACTCTCAGCACAGATACGCAGTATTTT. It is translated as CASSQGTLSTDTQYF.

Regarding this clone: Being one base from a much bigger clone, this may be a read error. Other DNA sequences in the same sample also yield this CDR3. This chain uses TRBV5-1 with TRBJ2-7; no reliable D call. Germline assignment: CDR1 SGHRS and CDR2 YFSETQ. The CDR3 is made up of 14 amino acids. V was trimmed by 0 bases and J by 3 bases, leaving 10 bases between them. The CDR3 reads CASSLGSVGYEQYF. The CDR3 bases are TGCGCCAGCAGCTTGGGTTCGGTTGGCTACGAGCAGTACTTC. The whole variable domain, filled in from reference TRBV5-1 and TRBJ2-7, reads KAGVTQTPRYLIKTRGQQVTLSCSPISGHRSVSWYQQTPGQGLQFLFEYFSETQRNKGNFPGRFSGRQFSNSRSEMNVSTLELGDSALYLCASSLGSVGYEQYFGPGTRLTVT.

The chain carries TRBV19 and TRBJ1-3, with D possibly being TRBD1 (5 bases). The V and J ends lost 4 bases and 3 bases respectively, with 13 bases between them. Germline loops: CDR1 LNHDA, CDR2 SQIVND (reference sequence). This CDR3 is 15 amino acids long. The chain's CDR3 is CASSRGTNRGNTIYF. CDR3 sequence (DNA): TGTGCCAGTAGTAGGGGGACGAATCGTGGAAACACCATATATTTT. The full variable domain, rest sourced from reference TRBV19 and TRBJ1-3, is DGGITQSPKYLFRKEGQNVTLSCEQNLNHDAMYWYRQDPGQGLRLIYYSQIVNDFQKGDIAEGYSVSREKKESFPLTVTSAQKNPTAFYLCASSRGTNRGNTIYFGEGSWLTVV.

The chain links TRBV25-1 to TRBJ2-5; the D is unclear. This CDR3 region has 15 residues. The V end lost 2 bases, the J end lost 0 bases, and 10 bases lay between the germline ends. Looked up from germline, CDR1 is MGHDK and CDR2 is SYGVNS. CDR3 region: CASSELGLDQETQYF. The CDR3 coding sequence is TGTGCCAGCAGTGAACTTGGGCTAGACCAAGAGACCCAGTACTTC.

The CDR3 is CATGTAQETQYF. DNA for the CDR3: TGTGCCACCGGGACGGCCCAAGAGACCCAGTACTTC. V is TRBV10-3 and J is TRBJ2-5, with D possibly called TRBD1 or TRBD2 (5 bases each). Germline CDR1 reads ENHRY; CDR2 reads SYGVKD. The CDR3 totals 12 residues. V lost 10 bases and J lost 1, with 10 bases in between.

The rearrangement links TRBV4-2 to TRBJ2-5, with unresolved D. Trimming took 1 base from V and 1 from J, leaving 10 bases between them. CDR3 size: 15 residues. Per germline, CDR1 LGHNA and CDR2 YNFKEQ. For the CDR3, the DNA is TGTGCCAGCAGCCAAGTCGAAAGATCCCAAGAGACCCAGTACTTC. Its protein is CASSQVERSQETQYF.